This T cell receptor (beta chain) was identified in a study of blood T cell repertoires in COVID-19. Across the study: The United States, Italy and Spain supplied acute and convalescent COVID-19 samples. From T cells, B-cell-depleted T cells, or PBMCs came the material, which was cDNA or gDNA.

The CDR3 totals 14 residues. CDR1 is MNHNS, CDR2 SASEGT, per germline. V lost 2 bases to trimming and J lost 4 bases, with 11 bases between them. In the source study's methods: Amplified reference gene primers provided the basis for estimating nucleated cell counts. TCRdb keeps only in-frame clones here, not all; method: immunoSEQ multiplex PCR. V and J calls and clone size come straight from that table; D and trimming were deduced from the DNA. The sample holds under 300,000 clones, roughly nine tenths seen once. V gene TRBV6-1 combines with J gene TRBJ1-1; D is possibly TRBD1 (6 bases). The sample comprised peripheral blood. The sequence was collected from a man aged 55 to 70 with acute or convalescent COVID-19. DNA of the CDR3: TGTGCCAGCAGTGAAATTGGGACACCCACTGAAGCTTTCTTT. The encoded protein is CASSEIGTPTEAFF.